This T cell receptor beta chain was profiled in a study of blood T cell repertoires in COVID-19. At the level of the study: Sites across the United States, Italy and Spain contributed samples from acute and convalescent COVID-19. From T cells, B-cell-depleted T cells, or PBMCs came the material, which was cDNA or gDNA.

Per the authors' pipeline: Estimated nucleated cell counts came from reference gene primer amplification. Repertoires were generated with immunoSEQ multiplex PCR, while TCRdb's copy carries only in-frame clones and drops some. That table gives V, J and clone size, and the DNA gave D and trimming. This sample has 150,000 to 200,000 clones, with about 85% found just once. The ends were cut back, 0 bases at V and 4 bases at J, with 8 bases in the middle. The CDR3 runs to 14 residues. In germline, CDR1 is SGDLS, CDR2 YYNGEE. The sequencing sample was made of peripheral blood. V is TRBV9 and J is TRBJ1-5; no reliable D call. This sequence originates from a man aged 65 to 85 with active or convalescent COVID-19. Here the CDR3 DNA reads TGTGCCAGCAGCGTAGACGGCGGAAATCAGCCCCAGCATTTT. Protein product: CASSVDGGNQPQHF.